These 10 T cell receptor beta chains share one sample of origin, sequenced in a study of blood T cell repertoires in COVID-19. Assay used: immunoSEQ multiplex PCR; TCRdb lists only in-frame clones, some missing. The table lists a few hundred thousand clones, roughly 84% of them singletons. Sequencing was performed on PBMCs or T cells enriched from blood (not recorded which). These receptors were obtained from a woman aged 25 to 39 who had recovered from COVID-19.

This clone was recorded once. This chain connects TRBV4-2 to TRBJ1-4; 10 bases are shared with TRBD1. This CDR3 has 15 residues. V shed 3 bases, J shed 6 bases, and the junction held 4 bases outside the gene matches. CDR1 is LGHNA and CDR2 is YNFKEQ in the germline V gene. The CDR3 here is CASSQPGQGHEKLFF. The CDR3 DNA reads as TGTGCCAGCAGCCAGCCGGGACAGGGGCATGAAAAACTGTTTTTT.

The chain joins TRBV5-8 to TRBJ2-1; 9 nucleotides line up with TRBD1. Germline loops: CDR1 SGHTS, CDR2 YDEGEE. The CDR3 totals 13 residues. The trim removed 8 bases at V and 4 bases at J, leaving 4 bases unmatched. The CDR3 coding sequence is TGTGCCAGTGCCGGGACAGGGTACAATGAGCAGTTCTTC. It codes for CASAGTGYNEQFF.

CDR3 protein: CASSAGLAGGQFF. CDR3 coding DNA: TGTGCCAGCAGCGCCGGACTAGCGGGAGGGCAGTTCTTC. The rearrangement joins TRBV9 to TRBJ2-1, with 14 bases that match TRBD2. Germline V lookup: CDR1 SGDLS, CDR2 YYNGEE. V lost 3 bases to trimming and J lost 12 bases; unmatched junction nucleotides: 2. CDR3 length equals 13 residues. Variable domain in full (rest from reference TRBV9 and TRBJ2-1): DSGVTQTPKHLITATGQRVTLRCSPRSGDLSVYWYQQSLDQGLQFLIQYYNGEERAKGNILERFSAQQFPDLHSELNLSSLELGDSALYFCASSAGLAGGQFFGPGTRLTVL.

Ten or more counts support this clone. The chain employs TRBV10-2 and TRBJ2-7; TRBD2 matches 9 bases. The J segment lost 4 bases and the V segment lost 3 bases, leaving 4 bases of the junction unmatched. CDR3 length: 14 amino acids. Germline loops: CDR1 WSHSY, CDR2 SAAADI. CDR3: CASSDAGGRYEQYF. The CDR3 bases are TGCGCCAGCAGTGATGCGGGGGGGCGGTACGAGCAGTACTTC.

The chain uses TRBV27 and TRBJ2-7; possible D gene TRBD2, 5 bases. Trimming cost V 8 bases and J 0 bases, with 8 bases left between them. In germline, CDR1 is MNHEY, CDR2 SMNVEV (reference sequence). This CDR3 has 12 amino acids. The CDR3 spells CASRRGSYEQYF. The CDR3 nucleotides read TGTGCCAGCCGCCGGGGCTCCTACGAGCAGTACTTC.

The rearrangement uses TRBV5-1 and TRBJ1-2; the match to TRBD1 covers 9 bases. V shed 4 bases and J 7 bases; nucleotides not matched to a gene: 8. The germline gives CDR1 SGHRS, CDR2 YFSETQ. The CDR3 runs 14 residues. The CDR3 sequence: CASSMRQGGFGYTF. As DNA, the CDR3 is TGCGCCAGCAGCATGCGACAGGGGGGATTTGGCTACACCTTC.

The V gene is TRBV10-3, the J gene TRBJ2-1; 7 nucleotides align to TRBD2. This CDR3 is 18 amino acids long. Germline V gene lookup returns CDR1 ENHRY and CDR2 SYGVKD. J lost 6 bases, V lost 10 bases, and 24 bases had no gene match. DNA for the CDR3: TGTGCCACCTATTTGGGGGGGAGCGGGGAACGGGGCGTCAATGAGCAGTTCTTC. Translation: CATYLGGSGERGVNEQFF.

The V call is TRBV3-1 (or the pseudogene TRBV3-2), the J call TRBJ2-7; possible D gene TRBD2, 6 bases. Germline loops: CDR1 LGHDT, CDR2 YNNKEL (reference sequence). Trimming took 3 bases from V and 2 from J, leaving 14 bases between them. The CDR3 is 15 amino acids. This chain's CDR3 is CASSHLGTGTYEQYF. The CDR3 region has the DNA TGTGCCAGCAGCCATTTAGGGACTGGAACCTACGAGCAGTACTTC.

V gene TRBV12-1 combines with J gene TRBJ2-1; the table assigns TRBD2, which was not confirmed against the DNA. TRBV12-1 is a pseudogene. This CDR3 region has 16 residues. CDR3 bases: TGTGCCAGCAGCTCCACCGTGAGACTAGCGTTGAATGAGCAGTTCTTC. Translated: CASSSTVRLALNEQFF.

CDR3: CASSLDRGEQYF. The CDR3 bases are TGTGCCAGCAGCTTAGACAGGGGAGAGCAGTACTTC. The chain uses TRBV13 and TRBJ2-7; 7 bases are a match to TRBD1. CDR3 size: 12 residues. Germline assignment: CDR1 PRHDT and CDR2 FYEKMQ (reference sequence). Trimming took 1 base from V and 7 from J; bases not matched to a gene: 1.